This TCR beta chain originates from a study of blood T cell repertoires in COVID-19. Study in general: Both acute and convalescent COVID-19 samples were obtained from the United States, Italy and Spain. PBMCs, B-cell-depleted T cells, or T cells were the source of the cDNA or gDNA that made up the material.

The germline V and J ends were trimmed by 6 bases and 0 bases, with 15 bases remaining between them. The CDR3 contains 16 residues. Germline V gene lookup returns CDR1 MDHEN and CDR2 SYDVKM. The authors' processing: Using reference gene primer amplification, nucleated cell counts were estimated. This table comes from immunoSEQ multiplex PCR, and its TCRdb copy is limited to in-frame clones, with some not included. V, J and clone size are taken as reported in that table, and D and trimming were inferred from the DNA itself. The sample has more than 130,000 clones; about 90% are singletons. This chain links TRBV28 with TRBJ1-5, with D tentatively TRBD1 (6 bases). The clonotype was recovered from a man aged 45 to 65 with active or convalescent COVID-19. The sequenced sample consisted of peripheral blood. CDR3 nucleotides: TGTGCCAGCAGCATACACGGACAGTATAGCAATCAGCCCCAGCATTTT. This encodes CASSIHGQYSNQPQHF.